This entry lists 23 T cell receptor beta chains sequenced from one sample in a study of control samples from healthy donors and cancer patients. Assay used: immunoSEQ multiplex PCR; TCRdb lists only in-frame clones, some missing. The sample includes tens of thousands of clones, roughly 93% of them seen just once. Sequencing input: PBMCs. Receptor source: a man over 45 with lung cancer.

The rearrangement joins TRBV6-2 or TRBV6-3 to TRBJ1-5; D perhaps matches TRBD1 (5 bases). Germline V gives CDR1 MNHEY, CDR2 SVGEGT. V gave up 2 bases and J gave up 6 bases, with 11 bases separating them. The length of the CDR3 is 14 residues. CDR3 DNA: TGTGCCAGCAGTTACCAGGGCGGCGGTCAGCCCCAGCATTTT. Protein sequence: CASSYQGGGQPQHF.

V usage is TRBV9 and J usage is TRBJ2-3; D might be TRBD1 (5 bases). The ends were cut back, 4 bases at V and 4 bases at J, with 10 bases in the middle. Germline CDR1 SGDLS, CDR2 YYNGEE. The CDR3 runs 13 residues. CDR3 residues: CASSPQVADTQYF. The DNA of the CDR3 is TGTGCCAGCAGCCCACAGGTAGCAGATACGCAGTATTTT.

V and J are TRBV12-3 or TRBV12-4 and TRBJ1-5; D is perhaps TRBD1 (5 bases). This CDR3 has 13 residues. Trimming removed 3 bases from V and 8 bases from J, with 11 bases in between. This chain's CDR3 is CASSFEGRKPQHF. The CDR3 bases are TGTGCCAGCAGTTTTGAGGGGCGAAAGCCCCAGCATTTT.

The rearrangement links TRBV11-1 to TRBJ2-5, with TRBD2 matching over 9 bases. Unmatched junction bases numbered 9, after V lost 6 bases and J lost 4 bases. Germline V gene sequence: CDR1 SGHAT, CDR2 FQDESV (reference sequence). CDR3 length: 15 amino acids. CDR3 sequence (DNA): TGTGCCAGCAGTTTCCTGGCGGGGGGGGGAGAGACCCAGTACTTC. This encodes CASSFLAGGGETQYF.

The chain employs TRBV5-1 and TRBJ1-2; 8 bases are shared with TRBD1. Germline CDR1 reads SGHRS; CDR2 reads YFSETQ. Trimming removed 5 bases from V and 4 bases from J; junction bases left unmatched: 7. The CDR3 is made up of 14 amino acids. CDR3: CASRLGQGGYGYTF. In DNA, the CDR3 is TGCGCCAGCAGACTTGGACAGGGAGGCTATGGCTACACCTTC. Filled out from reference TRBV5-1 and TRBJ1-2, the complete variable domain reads KAGVTQTPRYLIKTRGQQVTLSCSPISGHRSVSWYQQTPGQGLQFLFEYFSETQRNKGNFPGRFSGRQFSNSRSEMNVSTLELGDSALYLCASRLGQGGYGYTFGSGTRLTVV.

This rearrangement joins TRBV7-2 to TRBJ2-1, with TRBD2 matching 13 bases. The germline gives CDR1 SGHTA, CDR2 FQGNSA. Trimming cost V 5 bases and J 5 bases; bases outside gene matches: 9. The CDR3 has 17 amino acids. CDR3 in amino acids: CASSLNRLAGGNNEQFF. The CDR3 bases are TGTGCCAGCAGCCTTAACCGACTAGCGGGGGGTAACAATGAGCAGTTCTTC.

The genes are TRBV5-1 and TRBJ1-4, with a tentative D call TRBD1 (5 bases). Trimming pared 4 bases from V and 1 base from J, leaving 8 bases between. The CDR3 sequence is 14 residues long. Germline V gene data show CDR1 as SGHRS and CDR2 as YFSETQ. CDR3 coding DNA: TGCGCCAGCAGCCCAAGGGGAACTAATGAAAAACTGTTTTTT. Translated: CASSPRGTNEKLFF.

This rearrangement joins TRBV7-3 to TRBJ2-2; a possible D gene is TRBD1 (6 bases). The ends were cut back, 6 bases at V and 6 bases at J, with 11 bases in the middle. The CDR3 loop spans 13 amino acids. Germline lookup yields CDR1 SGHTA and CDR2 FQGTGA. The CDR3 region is CASRGGGSGELFF. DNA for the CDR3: TGTGCCAGCAGGGGTGGGGGCTCCGGGGAGCTGTTTTTT.

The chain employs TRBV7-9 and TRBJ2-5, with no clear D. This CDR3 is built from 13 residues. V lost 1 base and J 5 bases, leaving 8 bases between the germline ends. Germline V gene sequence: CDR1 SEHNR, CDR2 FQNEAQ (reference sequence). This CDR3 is CASSLDNWETQYF. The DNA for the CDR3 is TGTGCCAGCAGCTTAGACAATTGGGAGACCCAGTACTTC.

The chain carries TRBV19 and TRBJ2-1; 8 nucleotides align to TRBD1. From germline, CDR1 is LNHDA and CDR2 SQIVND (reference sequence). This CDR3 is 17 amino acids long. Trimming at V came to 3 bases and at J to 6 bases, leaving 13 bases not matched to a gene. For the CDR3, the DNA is TGTGCCAGTAGTATCCAACCGGGACAGGTAATACTCAATGAGCAGTTCTTC. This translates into CASSIQPGQVILNEQFF.

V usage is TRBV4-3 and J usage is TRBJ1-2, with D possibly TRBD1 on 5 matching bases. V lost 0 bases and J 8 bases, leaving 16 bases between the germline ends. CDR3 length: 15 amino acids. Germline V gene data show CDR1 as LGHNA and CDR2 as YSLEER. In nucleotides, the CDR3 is TGCGCCAGCAGCCAAGATCAACCAGGGACTGGGGGCTACACCTTC. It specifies CASSQDQPGTGGYTF.

CDR3 residues: CASSIGLWQGNTDTQYF. The CDR3 DNA sequence: TGTGCCAGTAGTATCGGTTTGTGGCAGGGGAACACAGATACGCAGTATTTT. The chain carries TRBV19 and TRBJ2-3; D possibly corresponds to TRBD1 (6 bases). The CDR3 has 17 amino acids. V lost 3 bases and J 2 bases, leaving 18 bases between the germline ends. In germline, CDR1 is LNHDA, CDR2 SQIVND (reference sequence).

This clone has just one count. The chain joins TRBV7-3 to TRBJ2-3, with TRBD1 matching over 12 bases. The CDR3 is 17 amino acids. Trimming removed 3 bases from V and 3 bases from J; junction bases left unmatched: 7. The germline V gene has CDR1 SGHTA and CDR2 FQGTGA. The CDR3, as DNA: TGTGCCAGCAGCTTGACGGGACAGGGGGCTGGGACAGATACGCAGTATTTT. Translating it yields CASSLTGQGAGTDTQYF.

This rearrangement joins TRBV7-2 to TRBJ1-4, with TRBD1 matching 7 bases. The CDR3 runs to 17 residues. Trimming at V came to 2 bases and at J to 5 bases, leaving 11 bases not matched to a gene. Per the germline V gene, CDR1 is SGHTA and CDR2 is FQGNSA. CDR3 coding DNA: TGTGCCAGCAGCTTAATGGGACAGCAGTGGGAAAATGAAAAACTGTTTTTT. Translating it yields CASSLMGQQWENEKLFF.

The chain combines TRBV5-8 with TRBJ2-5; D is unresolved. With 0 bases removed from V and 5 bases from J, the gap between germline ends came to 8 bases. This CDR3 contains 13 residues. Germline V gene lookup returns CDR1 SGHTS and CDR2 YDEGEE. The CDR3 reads CASSLGKKETQYF. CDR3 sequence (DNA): TGTGCCAGCAGCTTGGGCAAGAAGGAGACCCAGTACTTC.

The CDR3 DNA is TGTGCCAGCAGCGCTAGGGACACAGATGAAGCTTTCTTT. Translation gives CASSARDTDEAFF. The chain joins TRBV9 to TRBJ1-1, with D possibly TRBD1 on 6 matching bases. The V and J ends lost 3 bases and 7 bases respectively, with 13 bases between them. The CDR3 spans 13 residues. CDR1 is SGDLS and CDR2 is YYNGEE in the germline V gene.

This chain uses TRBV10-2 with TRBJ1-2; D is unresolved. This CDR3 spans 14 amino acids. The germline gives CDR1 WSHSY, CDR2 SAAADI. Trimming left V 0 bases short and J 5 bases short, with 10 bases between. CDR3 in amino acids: CASSESNLVYGYTF. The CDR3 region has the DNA TGCGCCAGCAGTGAGTCCAATTTGGTATATGGCTACACCTTC.

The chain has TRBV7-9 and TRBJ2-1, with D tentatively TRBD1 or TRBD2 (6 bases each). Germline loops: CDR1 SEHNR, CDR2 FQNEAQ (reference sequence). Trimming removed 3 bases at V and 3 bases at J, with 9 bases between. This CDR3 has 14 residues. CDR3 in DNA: TGTGCCAGCAGCTTCGGGGGCCGCTACAATGAGCAGTTCTTC. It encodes CASSFGGRYNEQFF.

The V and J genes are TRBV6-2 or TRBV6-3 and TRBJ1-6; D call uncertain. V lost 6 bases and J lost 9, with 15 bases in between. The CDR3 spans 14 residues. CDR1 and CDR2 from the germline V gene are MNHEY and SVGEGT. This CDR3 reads CASSPQRDFSPLHF. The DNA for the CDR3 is TGTGCCAGCAGCCCCCAGAGGGATTTTTCACCCCTCCACTTT.

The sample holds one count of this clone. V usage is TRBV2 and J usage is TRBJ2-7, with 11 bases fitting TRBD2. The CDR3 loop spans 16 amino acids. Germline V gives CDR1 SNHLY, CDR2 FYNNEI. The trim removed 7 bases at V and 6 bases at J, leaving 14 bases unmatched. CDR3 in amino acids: CASTQSIAGGLSEQYF. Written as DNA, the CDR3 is TGTGCCAGCACCCAATCTATAGCGGGGGGGCTCTCCGAGCAGTACTTC. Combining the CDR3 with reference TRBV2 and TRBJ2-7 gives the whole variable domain EPEVTQTPSHQVTQMGQEVILRCVPISNHLYFYWYRQILGQKVEFLVSFYNNEISEKSEIFDDQFSVERPDGSNFTLKIRSTKLEDSAMYFCASTQSIAGGLSEQYFGPGTRLTVT.

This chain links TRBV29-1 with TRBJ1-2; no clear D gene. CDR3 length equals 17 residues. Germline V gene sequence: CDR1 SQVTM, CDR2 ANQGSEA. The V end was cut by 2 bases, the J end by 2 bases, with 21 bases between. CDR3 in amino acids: CSVEYQDRLYLNYGYTF. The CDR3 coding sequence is TGCAGCGTTGAATATCAGGACCGCTTATATCTGAACTATGGCTACACCTTC.

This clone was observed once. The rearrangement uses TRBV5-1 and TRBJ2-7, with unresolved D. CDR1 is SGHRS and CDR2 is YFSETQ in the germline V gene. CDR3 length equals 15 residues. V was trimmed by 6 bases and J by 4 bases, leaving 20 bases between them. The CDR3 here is CASNRDGTSLYEQYF. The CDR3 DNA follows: TGCGCCAGCAACCGAGATGGCACATCCCTTTACGAGCAGTACTTC.

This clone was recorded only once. CDR3 protein: CASSLAWDSNREQYF. DNA for the CDR3: TGTGCCAGCAGCTTAGCCTGGGACTCCAACCGCGAGCAGTACTTC. V usage is TRBV7-9 and J usage is TRBJ2-7, with D possibly being TRBD2 (6 bases). The length of the CDR3 is 15 residues. CDR1 and CDR2 (germline): SEHNR, FQNEAQ (reference sequence). V was cut by 0 bases and J by 6 bases, with 15 bases left in between.